Sequencing of this T cell receptor beta chain was carried out in a study of cytomegalovirus exposure and HLA in healthy donors. For the study at large: A later analysis reported the same platform for the roughly 110 validation repertoires and the roughly 650 first-cohort repertoires. Notes on the study in general: Subsequent analysis found a tendency for first-cohort TCR clusters to co-occur within the 120 or so validation repertoires. Researchers reported that a few CMV-associated chains were confirmed in vitro as CMV antigen-specific. The study recorded 150 to 200 TCR beta chains that were cytomegalovirus-associated.

Of note for this clone: Its target is not known.

The CDR3 has 13 residues. V shed 0 bases, J shed 6 bases, and the junction held 5 bases outside the gene matches. Germline-derived CDR1 and CDR2 are GTSNPN and SVGIG (reference sequence). The repertoire was sequenced with immunoSEQ multiplex PCR; TCRdb's copy has only in-frame clones and lacks some. This table has about 330,000 clones, around 90% appearing once. The sequenced sample was PBMCs. This sequence was found in a woman aged 30 to 39 in good health and CMV-seropositive. The chain is built from TRBV30 and TRBJ2-7, with 7 bases identical to TRBD1. For the CDR3, the DNA is TGTGCCTGGAGTGTGACAGGGAAAGGCGAGCAGTACTTC. It yields the protein CAWSVTGKGEQYF.